The 21 T cell receptor beta chains listed next were all sequenced from one sample in a study of blood T cell repertoires in COVID-19. The method was immunoSEQ multiplex PCR; TCRdb's version includes in-frame clones alone and lacks a portion of them. The table has 130,000 or so clones, roughly four fifths seen once. Sequenced sample: peripheral blood. The source is a human donor in a cohort sampled during active COVID-19.

This chain joins TRBV7-9 and TRBJ1-4; D perhaps matches TRBD1 (6 bases). The CDR3 runs to 17 residues. Germline lookup yields CDR1 SEHNR and CDR2 FQNEAQ (reference sequence). The ends were cut back, 2 bases at V and 3 bases at J, with 16 bases in the middle. The CDR3 region is CASSLLFGQRPNEKLFF. CDR3 DNA sequence: TGTGCCAGCAGCTTACTGTTTGGACAGAGGCCTAATGAAAAACTGTTTTTT.

About this clone itself: Other DNA sequences in the sample encode the same CDR3. The CDR3 sequence is CASSGGQGYGYTF. The CDR3 region has the DNA TGTGCCAGCAGCGGCGGACAGGGCTATGGCTACACCTTC. The chain links TRBV9 to TRBJ1-2; TRBD1 aligns across 8 bases. The CDR3 has 13 amino acids. V lost 3 bases to trimming and J lost 4 bases; unmatched junction nucleotides: 2. The germline V gene encodes CDR1 SGDLS and CDR2 YYNGEE.

J is TRBJ2-7 and V is TRBV11-2; TRBD1 is a possible D gene (5 bases). Germline V gene lookup returns CDR1 SGHAT and CDR2 FQNNGV. The CDR3 length is 13 residues. Trimming pared 1 base from V and 3 bases from J, leaving 7 bases between. The DNA for the CDR3 is TGTGCCAGCAGCTTAGGACAGATCTACGAGCAGTACTTC. It yields the protein CASSLGQIYEQYF.

The rearrangement joins TRBV9 to TRBJ2-7; tentatively, D is TRBD2 (6 bases). The germline V gene encodes CDR1 SGDLS and CDR2 YYNGEE. There are 15 residues in the CDR3. Trimming cost V 3 bases and J 7 bases, with 20 bases left between them. This CDR3 is CASSAGGIAKEEQYF. CDR3 DNA: TGTGCCAGCAGCGCCGGGGGTATCGCGAAGGAAGAGCAGTACTTC.

The chain joins TRBV27 to TRBJ1-5; no clear D gene. The CDR3 runs 13 residues. Germline CDR1 is MNHEY and CDR2 is SMNVEV (reference sequence). V was clipped by 3 bases and J by 2 bases, with 5 bases between them. CDR3 sequence: CASSLAGNQPQHF. The CDR3, as DNA: TGTGCCAGCAGTTTGGCAGGCAATCAGCCCCAGCATTTT.

V gene TRBV21-1 combines with J gene TRBJ2-1; the D call of TRBD1 is as the table states it, not checked on the DNA. TRBV21-1 is a pseudogene locus. This CDR3 spans 17 amino acids. The CDR3 loop reads CASSKFLDRGGGNEQFF. For the CDR3, the DNA is TGTGCCAGCAGCAAATTTTTGGACAGGGGCGGGGGGAATGAGCAGTTCTTC.

This clone appeared once. The chain uses TRBV20-1 and TRBJ2-3; no clear D gene. CDR1 DFQATT and CDR2 SNEGSKA come from the germline V gene (reference sequence). The CDR3 spans 11 residues. The CDR3 protein is CTATPRDTQYF. In DNA, the CDR3 is TGCACCGCCACCCCGCGGGATACGCAGTATTTT.

The chain joins TRBV15 to TRBJ2-2; TRBD2 aligns across 7 bases. The CDR3 is 15 residues long. The trim removed 4 bases at V and 2 bases at J, leaving 4 bases unmatched. Per the germline V gene, CDR1 is LNHNV and CDR2 is YYDKDF (reference sequence). The CDR3 region has the DNA TGTGCCACCAGCATTCTAGCGGTCAACACCGGGGAGCTGTTTTTT. It specifies CATSILAVNTGELFF.

Only a few counts were recorded for this clone. The chain couples TRBV9 to TRBJ1-1, with 11 bases aligning to TRBD1. This CDR3 has 15 amino acids. Trimming cost V 3 bases and J 4 bases; bases outside gene matches: 5. From germline, CDR1 is SGDLS and CDR2 YYNGEE. The CDR3 loop reads CASSASDRGLTEAFF. The CDR3 coding sequence is TGTGCCAGCAGCGCATCGGACAGGGGGCTCACTGAAGCTTTCTTT.

The chain uses TRBV5-8 and TRBJ2-7; tentative D call: TRBD1 (6 bases). V lost 3 bases, J lost 2 bases, and 15 bases lay in between. This CDR3 is built from 15 residues. Germline lookup yields CDR1 SGHTS and CDR2 YDEGEE. CDR3 amino acids: CASSSGTSNPYEQYF. DNA for the CDR3: TGTGCCAGCAGCTCCGGGACATCGAACCCCTACGAGCAGTACTTC.

The V gene is TRBV9, the J gene TRBJ1-1, with 8 bases lining up with TRBD1. This CDR3 comprises 15 residues. Germline CDR1 reads SGDLS; CDR2 reads YYNGEE. V gave up 2 bases and J gave up 3 bases; unmatched junction bases: 6. CDR3 coding DNA: TGTGCCAGCAGCGTGCGGACAGGGAGAGACACTGAAGCTTTCTTT. Translated, it gives CASSVRTGRDTEAFF.

The V call is TRBV12-3 or TRBV12-4, the J call TRBJ1-1; 8 positions agree with TRBD1. The length of the CDR3 is 11 residues. V lost 6 bases to trimming and J lost 11 bases; unmatched junction nucleotides: 5. CDR3 protein: CASRSGQEAFF. The CDR3 nucleotides are TGTGCCAGCAGATCGGGACAGGAGGCTTTCTTT.

The chain is built from TRBV18 and TRBJ2-2; 9 bases line up with TRBD1. CDR1 and CDR2 from the germline V gene are KGHSH and LQKENI. The CDR3 is 16 residues long. J lost 6 bases, V lost 3 bases, and 8 bases had no gene match. CDR3 in amino acids: CASSPFTGGAAGELFF. The CDR3 nucleotides are TGTGCCAGCTCACCCTTCACAGGGGGCGCCGCCGGGGAGCTGTTTTTT.

V usage is TRBV9 and J usage is TRBJ1-2, with TRBD1 matching 7 bases. Germline trimming cut 4 bases from V and 4 bases from J; bases unmatched to any gene: 7. The CDR3 is 14 amino acids. From germline, CDR1 is SGDLS and CDR2 YYNGEE. The CDR3 here is CASSSRQGLYGYTF. CDR3 DNA sequence: TGTGCCAGCAGCTCCAGACAGGGTCTCTATGGCTACACCTTC.

This clone was counted between two and nine times. This chain uses TRBV2 with TRBJ1-5, with 9 bases matching TRBD1. The CDR3 runs 19 residues. CDR1 is SNHLY, CDR2 FYNNEI, per germline. Trimming at V came to 3 bases and at J to 0 bases, leaving 12 bases not matched to a gene. CDR3 nucleotides: TGTGCCAGCAGTGAGCCGGACAGGGGACAAGGGTATAGCAATCAGCCCCAGCATTTT. The encoded protein is CASSEPDRGQGYSNQPQHF. Variable domain in full (rest from reference TRBV2 and TRBJ1-5): EPEVTQTPSHQVTQMGQEVILRCVPISNHLYFYWYRQILGQKVEFLVSFYNNEISEKSEIFDDQFSVERPDGSNFTLKIRSTKLEDSAMYFCASSEPDRGQGYSNQPQHFGDGTRLSIL.

This chain connects TRBV5-1 to TRBJ2-3, with TRBD2 matching 11 bases. Germline V CDR1 and CDR2: SGHRS, YFSETQ. This CDR3 region has 16 residues. The V segment lost 0 bases and the J segment 6 bases; nucleotides outside the gene matches: 6. CDR3 nucleotides: TGCGCCAGCAGCTTGGACTCTAGCGGGGGGTGGGATACGCAGTATTTT. Translation: CASSLDSSGGWDTQYF.

This rearrangement joins TRBV6-5 to TRBJ2-2; no clear D. Looked up from germline, CDR1 is MNHEY and CDR2 is SVGAGI. Between the trimmed V and J ends, which lost 7 bases and 6 bases, there was a span of 18 bases. There are 15 residues in the CDR3. Here the CDR3 DNA reads TGTGCCAGCACCACGCTACCCCTTGTTTCCGGGGAGCTGTTTTTT. It translates to CASTTLPLVSGELFF.

This chain joins TRBV13 and TRBJ1-4; D unclear. V shed 4 bases and J shed 7 bases, with 10 bases lying between them. Germline V gene sequence: CDR1 PRHDT, CDR2 FYEKMQ (reference sequence). This CDR3 is 13 amino acids long. The chain's CDR3 is CASSSHSREKLFF. As DNA, the CDR3 is TGTGCCAGCAGCTCCCACTCTCGTGAAAAACTGTTTTTT.

The rearrangement links TRBV27 to TRBJ2-3; D is undetermined. This CDR3 has 15 residues. Looked up from germline, CDR1 is MNHEY and CDR2 is SMNVEV (reference sequence). The ends were cut back, 3 bases at V and 0 bases at J, with 10 bases in the middle. The CDR3 protein is CASSLWQVSTDTQYF. CDR3 nucleotide sequence: TGTGCCAGCAGTTTGTGGCAGGTTAGCACAGATACGCAGTATTTT.

The rearrangement links TRBV19 to TRBJ1-3; D uncertain. This CDR3 spans 15 amino acids. The germline CDR1 and CDR2 sequences are LNHDA and SQIVND (reference sequence). Deletions cut 1 base from V and 0 bases from J, with 7 bases between. The CDR3 region is CASSIAVLSGNTIYF. CDR3 DNA: TGTGCCAGTAGTATAGCAGTTCTCTCTGGAAACACCATATATTTT.

The rearrangement uses TRBV29-1 and TRBJ2-5, with 7 bases fitting TRBD2. The CDR3 contains 13 residues. After removal of 5 bases from V and 5 bases from J, the junction contained 8 bases not matched to a gene. Germline values: CDR1 SQVTM, CDR2 ANQGSEA. CDR3 sequence reads: CSVPGGSGETQYF. As DNA, the CDR3 is TGCAGCGTTCCCGGGGGGAGTGGGGAGACCCAGTACTTC.